This T cell receptor beta chain was recorded in a study of immune heterogeneity within non-small cell lung tumors. Background on the study: Several squamous cell carcinomas, some 11 non-squamous carcinomas and 1 not otherwise specified made up the tumors.

Findings of the study overall: Clonality of local T cells correlated moderately but significantly with local tumor mutational burden (R approximately 0.37). Tumor sites in a patient shared identical dominant CDR3 beta clonotypes and also carried site-unique high-frequency clones.

Template input was genomic DNA from bulk tumor (about 600 ng per sample). The authors collected several far-apart biopsies from each primary tumor during surgery. Those enrolled were patients newly diagnosed with untreated non-small cell lung cancer and undergoing curative surgery. There were roughly 16 donors in total. They were all newly diagnosed non-small cell lung cancer patients undergoing surgery with curative intent. Germline V gives CDR1 MDHEN, CDR2 SYDVKM. The CDR3 is made up of 12 amino acids. Trimming shortened V by 6 bases and J by 4 bases, and 10 bases separated the two germline ends. With 32 V and 13 J primers, multiplex PCR amplified the TCR beta CDR3. Using its own MiXCR run on the multiplex PCR reads, TCRdb lists one record per CDR3 protein. The sample shows some 14,000 distinct CDR3 sequences, under 30% of them seen only once. This clonotype ranks as medium-sized (0.01 to 0.1%). Its antigen is not known.

V usage is TRBV28 and J usage is TRBJ2-7, with a possible D match to TRBD2 (6 bases). The sequence came from a man between 40 and 49 years old with non-small cell lung cancer. The sequencing sample was made of lung tumor tissue. CDR3 sequence: CASRSGDYEQYF. Here the CDR3 DNA reads TGTGCCAGCAGGTCGGGGGATTACGAGCAGTACTTC.